The clone carrying this TCR beta chain was detected ten times or more. This sample stems from a study of T-cell reconstitution after alpha-beta-depleted transplantation in children. Unique molecular identifiers featured in how the TCRbeta library was prepared. From the PCR reads, TCRdb called clonotypes with MiXCR, one entry per CDR3 protein. The sample has 330,000 or so distinct CDR3 sequences; about 9.3% are singletons. The CDR3 sequence is 16 residues long. With V trimmed by 4 bases and J by 1 base, 10 bases remained unmatched. The germline gives CDR1 SGHRS, CDR2 YFSETQ. The TCR was taken from a human donor who donated a stem cell graft to a child with acute lymphoblastic leukemia. This chain connects TRBV5-1 to TRBJ1-1, with TRBD1 matching 7 bases. This sample comprised PBMCs from the stem cell graft donor, obtained from the stem cell graft. The CDR3 DNA is TGCGCCAGCAGCCCCCAGGGGGTGTTAAGGAACACTGAAGCTTTCTTT. Protein product: CASSPQGVLRNTEAFF.